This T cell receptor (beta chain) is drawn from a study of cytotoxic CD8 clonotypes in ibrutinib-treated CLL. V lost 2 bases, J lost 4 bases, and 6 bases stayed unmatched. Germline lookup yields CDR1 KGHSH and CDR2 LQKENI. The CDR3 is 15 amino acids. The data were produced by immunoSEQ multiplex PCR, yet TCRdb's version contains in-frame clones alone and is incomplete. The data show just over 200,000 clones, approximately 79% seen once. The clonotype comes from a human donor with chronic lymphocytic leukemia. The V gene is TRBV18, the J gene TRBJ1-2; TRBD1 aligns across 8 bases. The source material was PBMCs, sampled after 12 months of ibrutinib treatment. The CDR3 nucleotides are TGTGCCAGCTCACCAGCGACAGGGGAAACCTATGGCTACACCTTC. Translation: CASSPATGETYGYTF.